Following are 26 T cell receptor beta chains from one sample sequenced in a study of blood T cell repertoires in COVID-19. Sequencing used immunoSEQ multiplex PCR; TCRdb keeps in-frame clones, though not all of them. Of about 300,000 clones in the sample, about 89% were seen once. Sequenced: PBMCs or T cells enriched from blood (not recorded which). The receptors were sampled from a woman younger than 35 who had recovered from COVID-19.

The chain recombines TRBV7-2 with TRBJ2-3; the match to TRBD2 covers 8 bases. V dropped 5 bases and J dropped 2; count of bases not matched to a gene: 3. CDR3 length: 14 residues. CDR1 is SGHTA and CDR2 is FQGNSA in the germline V gene. The CDR3 sequence: CASSRTSFTDTQYF. For the CDR3, the DNA is TGTGCCAGCAGCAGGACTAGCTTCACAGATACGCAGTATTTT.

The CDR3 spells CASSYSRVGTEAFF. The CDR3 nucleotides are TGTGCCAGCAGTTACTCGCGGGTAGGGACTGAAGCTTTCTTT. This chain links TRBV6-5 with TRBJ1-1; no firm D call. The germline CDR1 and CDR2 sequences are MNHEY and SVGAGI. The CDR3 runs 14 residues. V shed 0 bases and J shed 5 bases, with 10 bases lying between them.

V gene TRBV19 combines with J gene TRBJ2-1; TRBD1 aligns across 7 bases. The CDR3 extends over 15 amino acids. J was trimmed by 4 bases and V by 1 base; bases with no gene match: 4. The germline V gene has CDR1 LNHDA and CDR2 SQIVND (reference sequence). CDR3 bases: TGTGCCAGTAGTATAGGGACAGGTTCGTACAATGAGCAGTTCTTC. It is translated as CASSIGTGSYNEQFF.

The V gene is TRBV4-1, the J gene TRBJ1-4; D unclear. The V end was cut by 1 base, the J end by 15 bases, with 12 bases between. The CDR3 has 12 amino acids. Germline CDR1 is MGHRA and CDR2 is YSYEKL. CDR3 nucleotides: TGCGCCAGCAGCCAAGTCCGCGGGAAAGTGTTTTTT. This gives the protein CASSQVRGKVFF.

CDR3 bases: TGTGCCAGCAGGGACAGGGGGAAGAGCGGGGAGCTGTTTTTT. It yields the protein CASRDRGKSGELFF. The chain joins TRBV3-1 (or the pseudogene TRBV3-2) to TRBJ2-2; 10 positions agree with TRBD1. Germline-derived CDR1 and CDR2 are LGHDT and YNNKEL (reference sequence). J was trimmed by 7 bases and V by 6 bases; bases with no gene match: 5. The CDR3 loop spans 14 amino acids.

The chain is built from TRBV19 and TRBJ1-1, with a tentative D call TRBD1 (6 bases). The CDR3 runs 14 residues. The V gene lost 3 bases and the J gene lost 4 bases, with 12 bases spanning the gap. The germline CDR1 and CDR2 sequences are LNHDA and SQIVND (reference sequence). CDR3 coding DNA: TGTGCCAGTAGTATTAACAGGGATGGCACTGAAGCTTTCTTT. This sequence encodes CASSINRDGTEAFF.

The chain is built from TRBV28 and TRBJ2-7; 9 nucleotides agree with TRBD2. Losses at the gene ends were 6 bases for V and 5 bases for J; bases not matched to a gene: 11. In germline, CDR1 is MDHEN, CDR2 SYDVKM. This CDR3 spans 15 amino acids. The CDR3 DNA sequence: TGTGCCAGCAGCGAGACCGGGACTAGCAAGAACGAGCAGTACTTC. It translates to CASSETGTSKNEQYF.

This chain links TRBV4-3 with TRBJ2-5; D is uncertain. Trimming shortened V by 4 bases and J by 6 bases, and 15 bases separated the two germline ends. CDR1 and CDR2 (germline): LGHNA, YSLEER. The CDR3 sequence is 14 residues long. CDR3 nucleotide sequence: TGCGCCAGCAGCCTCTCGATAGATGCGCAGACCCAGTACTTC. Protein: CASSLSIDAQTQYF.

V gene TRBV7-8 combines with J gene TRBJ2-7; 10 bases line up with TRBD1. The CDR3 consists of 21 residues. In germline, CDR1 is SGHVS, CDR2 FQNEAQ. The V segment lost 5 bases and the J segment 0 bases; nucleotides outside the gene matches: 22. CDR3 in amino acids: CASSRPPLGTGAYQSSYEQYF. The CDR3, as DNA: TGTGCCAGCAGCCGACCTCCGCTAGGGACAGGGGCTTATCAGAGCTCCTACGAGCAGTACTTC.

The V and J genes are TRBV10-3 and TRBJ1-4; 9 positions agree with TRBD1. Germline V gene lookup returns CDR1 ENHRY and CDR2 SYGVKD. The CDR3 consists of 19 residues. Trimming removed 3 bases from V and 9 bases from J; junction bases left unmatched: 20. The CDR3 spells CAISDHRLGQGIGSKKLFF. The CDR3 nucleotides read TGTGCCATCAGTGACCATCGATTGGGACAGGGTATAGGTAGTAAAAAACTGTTTTTT.

The chain joins TRBV30 to TRBJ1-5; 10 nucleotides align to TRBD1. After removal of 6 bases from V and 2 bases from J, the junction contained 13 bases not matched to a gene. The CDR3 extends over 17 amino acids. From germline, CDR1 is GTSNPN and CDR2 SVGIG (reference sequence). CDR3 sequence reads: CACETGGAWRGNQPQHF. The DNA of the CDR3 is TGTGCCTGCGAGACAGGGGGCGCTTGGAGGGGCAATCAGCCCCAGCATTTT.

The CDR3 spells CASSETGDTYEQYF. As DNA, the CDR3 is TGTGCCAGTAGTGAGACAGGGGACACCTACGAGCAGTACTTC. The chain is built from TRBV19 and TRBJ2-7; TRBD1 agrees at 8 bases. Germline V gene lookup returns CDR1 LNHDA and CDR2 SQIVND (reference sequence). V lost 5 bases to trimming and J lost 2 bases; unmatched junction nucleotides: 5. The CDR3 contains 14 residues.

The chain carries TRBV29-1 and TRBJ2-5; the match to TRBD1 covers 8 bases. The germline CDR1 and CDR2 sequences are SQVTM and ANQGSEA. The V segment lost 6 bases and the J segment 5 bases; nucleotides outside the gene matches: 11. CDR3 length equals 14 residues. The CDR3 loop reads CSVPKGQAEETQYF. DNA of the CDR3: TGCAGCGTCCCCAAGGGACAGGCGGAGGAGACCCAGTACTTC.

V and J are TRBV4-2 and TRBJ2-7, with TRBD2 matching over 7 bases. The CDR3 length is 14 residues. With V trimmed by 0 bases and J by 6 bases, 5 bases remained unmatched. Per the germline V gene, CDR1 is LGHNA and CDR2 is YNFKEQ. CDR3 coding DNA: TGTGCCAGCAGCCAAGATATGACTAGCCTCGAGCAGTACTTC. Translating gives CASSQDMTSLEQYF.

V usage is TRBV21-1 and J usage is TRBJ2-7; TRBD1 is taken as the D call from the table, unchecked against the DNA. TRBV21-1 is a recognized pseudogene. The CDR3 spans 16 residues. CDR3 amino acids: CASSAEHSLSSYEQYF. The CDR3 DNA is TGTGCCAGCAGCGCAGAACACAGTCTGAGCTCCTACGAGCAGTACTTC.

This clone was detected once. The rearrangement links TRBV7-2 to TRBJ2-6; D is perhaps TRBD1 (5 bases). This CDR3 has 17 residues. Germline V gene lookup returns CDR1 SGHTA and CDR2 FQGNSA. The germline V and J ends were trimmed by 4 bases and 0 bases, with 13 bases remaining between them. The CDR3 sequence is CASSYRGGDSGANVLTF. The CDR3 coding sequence is TGTGCCAGCAGCTATAGGGGTGGGGACTCTGGGGCCAACGTCCTGACTTTC. Together with reference TRBV7-2 and TRBJ2-6, the CDR3 gives the full variable domain: GAGVSQSPSNKVTEKGKDVELRCDPISGHTALYWYRQSLGQGLEFLIYFQGNSAPDKSGLPSDRFSAERTGGSVSTLTIQRTQQEDSAVYLCASSYRGGDSGANVLTFGAGSRLTVL.

The chain recombines TRBV11-2 with TRBJ2-1, with D unclear. The length of the CDR3 is 13 residues. CDR1 and CDR2 from the germline V gene are SGHAT and FQNNGV. Deletions cut 5 bases from V and 7 bases from J, with 12 bases between. This CDR3 is CASSPRAWNEQFF. CDR3 in DNA: TGTGCCAGCAGCCCGCGCGCCTGGAATGAGCAGTTCTTC. The entire variable domain, with the rest obtained from reference TRBV11-2 and TRBJ2-1, is as follows: EAGVAQSPRYKIIEKRQSVAFWCNPISGHATLYWYQQILGQGPKLLIQFQNNGVVDDSQLPKDRFSAERLKGVDSTLKIQPAKLEDSAVYLCASSPRAWNEQFFGPGTRLTVL.

This chain uses TRBV14 with TRBJ2-7; TRBD2 matches 9 bases. The CDR3 is 17 residues long. The junction had 10 bases not matched to a gene; V was cut back by 0 bases and J by 4 bases. Germline V gene sequence: CDR1 SGHDN, CDR2 FVKESK. The DNA of the CDR3 is TGTGCCAGCAGCCAAGATAGGCGGGTAGCGGGAGTGTACGAGCAGTACTTC. Translating gives CASSQDRRVAGVYEQYF. The whole variable domain, filled in from reference TRBV14 and TRBJ2-7, reads EAGVTQFPSHSVIEKGQTVTLRCDPISGHDNLYWYRRVMGKEIKFLLHFVKESKQDESGMPNNRFLAERTGGTYSTLKVQPAELEDSGVYFCASSQDRRVAGVYEQYFGPGTRLTVT.

The rearrangement joins TRBV10-1 to TRBJ1-5; D is ambiguous. V was shortened by 5 bases and J by 5 bases, with 7 bases between the two germline ends. CDR3 size: 12 residues. Germline values: CDR1 WNHNN, CDR2 SYGVQD (reference sequence). This chain's CDR3 is CASSYGDQPQHF. The CDR3 region has the DNA TGCGCCAGCAGTTACGGTGATCAGCCCCAGCATTTT.

The gene calls are TRBV7-2 and TRBJ2-2, with 7 bases that match TRBD2. The V and J ends lost 5 bases and 1 base, in that order; junction bases with no gene match: 7. This CDR3 has 16 residues. Germline V gene sequence: CDR1 SGHTA, CDR2 FQGNSA. Here the CDR3 reads CASSTRLAMNTGELFF. DNA of the CDR3: TGTGCCAGCAGCACAAGACTAGCTATGAACACCGGGGAGCTGTTTTTT.

The rearrangement links TRBV10-3 to TRBJ2-3; TRBD2 aligns across 9 bases. CDR3 length: 17 residues. Germline assignment: CDR1 ENHRY and CDR2 SYGVKD. The J segment lost 4 bases and the V segment lost 0 bases, leaving 8 bases of the junction unmatched. As DNA, the CDR3 is TGTGCCATCAGTGAGTCTATAGGCGGGAGGGCCGCAGATACGCAGTATTTT. Protein: CAISESIGGRAADTQYF.

The chain joins TRBV7-9 to TRBJ1-1; 7 nucleotides line up with TRBD1. This CDR3 contains 13 residues. The V gene's germline CDR1 is SEHNR and CDR2 FQNEAQ (reference sequence). V dropped 5 bases and J dropped 11; count of bases not matched to a gene: 11. The CDR3 region has the DNA TGTGCCAGCAGCCCACCAGGACAGGCGGAGGCTTTCTTT. Protein sequence: CASSPPGQAEAFF.

The CDR3 DNA is TGTGCCAGCAGCTTAGGGGTATGGGGCAGCTCCACAGATACGCAGTATTTT. The encoded protein is CASSLGVWGSSTDTQYF. The chain couples TRBV7-2 to TRBJ2-3; D is possibly TRBD1 (5 bases). CDR3 length: 17 amino acids. The germline gives CDR1 SGHTA, CDR2 FQGNSA. Trimming shortened V by 1 base and J by 2 bases, and 16 bases separated the two germline ends.

This sequence joins TRBV12-5 and TRBJ1-1, with D maybe TRBD1 (6 bases). Germline values: CDR1 LGHNT, CDR2 FRNRAP. This CDR3 has 14 amino acids. Trimming took off 3 bases at V and 3 bases at J, with 11 bases between the two ends. The CDR3 coding sequence is TGTGCTAGTGGTTTAGGACAGTCGGACACTGAAGCTTTCTTT. Translating it yields CASGLGQSDTEAFF.

The rearrangement links TRBV27 to TRBJ1-1; D remains unclear. The CDR3 length is 11 residues. The V end was cut by 3 bases, the J end by 7 bases, with 6 bases between. The germline V gene has CDR1 MNHEY and CDR2 SMNVEV (reference sequence). The CDR3 coding sequence is TGTGCCAGCAGTTTGGGCAGTGAAGCTTTCTTT. Encoded protein: CASSLGSEAFF.

The chain employs TRBV27 and TRBJ1-3; D remains unclear. The germline V gene has CDR1 MNHEY and CDR2 SMNVEV (reference sequence). V was clipped by 6 bases and J by 0 bases, with 12 bases between them. This CDR3 is 15 amino acids long. The CDR3 sequence: CASSPELSSGNTIYF. CDR3 DNA: TGTGCCAGCAGCCCTGAGCTGAGCTCTGGAAACACCATATATTTT.